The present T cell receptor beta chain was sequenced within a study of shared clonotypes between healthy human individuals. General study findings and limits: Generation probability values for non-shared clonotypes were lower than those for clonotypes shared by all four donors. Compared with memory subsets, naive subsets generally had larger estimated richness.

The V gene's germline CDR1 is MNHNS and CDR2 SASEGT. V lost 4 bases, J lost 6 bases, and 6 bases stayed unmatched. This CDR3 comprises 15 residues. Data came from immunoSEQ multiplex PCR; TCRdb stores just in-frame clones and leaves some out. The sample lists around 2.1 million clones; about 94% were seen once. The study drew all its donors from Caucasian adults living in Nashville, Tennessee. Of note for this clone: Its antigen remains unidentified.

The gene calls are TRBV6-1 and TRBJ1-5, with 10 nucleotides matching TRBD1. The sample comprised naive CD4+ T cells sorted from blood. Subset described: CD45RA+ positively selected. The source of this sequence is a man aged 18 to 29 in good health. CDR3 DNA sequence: TGTGCCAGCAGTGCCGGGACAGGGGTGGCTCAGCCCCAGCATTTT. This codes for CASSAGTGVAQPQHF.